One and the same sample provided the 3 T cell receptor beta chains below, sequenced in a study of T cell therapy after organ transplantation. Clones were read by immunoSEQ multiplex PCR, and TCRdb kept only the in-frame ones, dropping some. The data show over a thousand clones, under 75% seen once. No antigen is known for these receptors. The sequencing used CD8+ T cells from blood, collected before autologous CMV-specific T cell therapy. These receptors all stem from a human patient who had received a solid organ transplant and had CMV disease.

This clone was recorded only once. V gene TRBV5-4 combines with J gene TRBJ2-7; 8 bases match TRBD1. Germline V gives CDR1 SGHNT, CDR2 YYREEE (reference sequence). The CDR3 length is 13 residues. J was trimmed by 3 bases and V by 3 bases; bases with no gene match: 2. The CDR3 here is CASSSGTGYEQYF. The CDR3, as DNA: TGTGCCAGCAGCTCCGGGACAGGCTACGAGCAGTACTTC. The full variable domain, rest sourced from reference TRBV5-4 and TRBJ2-7, is ETGVTQSPTHLIKTRGQQVTLRCSSQSGHNTVSWYQQALGQGPQFIFQYYREEENGRGNFPPRFSGLQFPNYSSELNVNALELDDSALYLCASSSGTGYEQYFGPGTRLTVT.

As concerns this clone: One end of the junction varies from germline; a read error may be responsible. This sequence joins TRBV7-9 and TRBJ1-1, with TRBD1 matching over 9 bases. Germline V CDR1 and CDR2: SEHNR, FQNEAQ (reference sequence). This CDR3 is 14 amino acids long. In DNA, the CDR3 is TGTGCCAGCAGCCCCGGACAGGGGATTACTGCAGCTTTCTTT. Protein product: CASSPGQGITAAFF.

The chain carries TRBV4-2 and TRBJ1-2; D is possibly TRBD1 (5 bases). V was shortened by 5 bases and J by 5 bases, with 18 bases between the two germline ends. The CDR3 has 15 amino acids. Germline CDR1 and CDR2: LGHNA and YNFKEQ. CDR3 residues: CASSFATEVFYGYTF. The CDR3 bases are TGTGCCAGCAGCTTCGCGACAGAGGTTTTTTATGGCTACACCTTC.